This TCR beta chain comes out of a study of blood T cell repertoires in COVID-19. At the level of the study: The United States, Italy and Spain supplied acute and convalescent COVID-19 samples. PBMCs, B-cell-depleted T cells, or T cells provided the cDNA or gDNA that made up the material.

Trimming at V came to 4 bases and at J to 0 bases, leaving 4 bases not matched to a gene. Looked up from germline, CDR1 is MRHNA and CDR2 is SNTAGT. The CDR3 runs 15 residues. The Seattle patients joined while their infection was active and were tracked longitudinally afterward. Only in-frame clones appear in the TCRdb table, and some are missing; sequencing was by immunoSEQ multiplex PCR. Of about 500,000 clones in the sample, around nine tenths were seen once. Material for sequencing was peripheral blood. This chain links TRBV6-4 with TRBJ2-3; 7 nucleotides line up with TRBD2. This clonotype was sampled from a woman aged 45 to 65 with COVID-19, enrolled during active disease. CDR3 DNA: TGTGCCAGCAGTGCAAGCGGGACTAGCACAGATACGCAGTATTTT. Translation gives CASSASGTSTDTQYF.